This T cell receptor beta chain was captured by sequencing in a study of cytomegalovirus exposure and HLA in healthy donors. This clone showed up just a few times. The antigen remains unidentified. Study-wide points: A later examination showed that TCR association rates differed by HLA locus, with DRB1 most and HLA-C fewest. Earlier results showed most TCR beta V segments being productive about 87% or about 30% of the time. In a later analysis, at a false discovery rate of 0.05, 16,951 TCR beta sequences were associated with HLA alleles.

PCR was performed using 60 Vbeta and 13 Jbeta primers. Only in-frame clones appear in the TCRdb table, and some are missing; sequencing was by immunoSEQ multiplex PCR. The repertoire holds roughly 250,000 clones, with 70% to 90% as singletons. The CDR3 is 13 residues long. V dropped 5 bases and J dropped 9 bases, with 14 bases sitting between them. Germline V gene lookup returns CDR1 SGHTA and CDR2 FQGTGA. The chain is built from TRBV7-3 and TRBJ2-1; TRBD1 might be the D (7 bases). Source material: PBMCs. The TCR originated in a woman aged 35 to 49 in good health and CMV-seropositive. CDR3 loop: CASSPQGGGEQFF. The CDR3 coding sequence is TGTGCCAGCAGCCCTCAGGGGGGCGGTGAGCAGTTCTTC.